A single T cell receptor beta chain is shown here with its context. Its specificity is not known. These data come from a study of T cell repertoires in urothelial bladder cancer. Study-level background: A few lesions each were cT0, cTa, cT1, and cT2 or greater. Whole-study results and caveats: Median infiltrating lymphocyte percentage was approximately 2% in carcinoma specimens. Median T cells were about 5,100 in carcinoma and approximately 25,000 in benign specimens. In carcinoma specimens, a single clone made up to roughly 17% of infiltrating lymphocytes.

Trimming left V 5 bases short and J 2 bases short, with 17 bases between. The germline CDR1 and CDR2 sequences are LNHDA and SQIVND (reference sequence). CDR3 length: 16 amino acids. This table comes from immunoSEQ multiplex PCR, and its TCRdb copy is limited to in-frame clones, with some not included. The sample holds more than 10,000 clones; roughly two thirds are singletons and the top ten take 7% to 9.5%. The chain is built from TRBV19 and TRBJ2-3; tentative D call: TRBD1 (6 bases). This sequence originates from a human donor with urothelial carcinoma. The sequenced sample consisted of tumor-infiltrating cells from bladder cancer. The DNA of the CDR3 is TGTGCCAGTAGTTCCCCGACAGGCCGGAACACAGATACGCAGTATTTT. Its translation is CASSSPTGRNTDTQYF.